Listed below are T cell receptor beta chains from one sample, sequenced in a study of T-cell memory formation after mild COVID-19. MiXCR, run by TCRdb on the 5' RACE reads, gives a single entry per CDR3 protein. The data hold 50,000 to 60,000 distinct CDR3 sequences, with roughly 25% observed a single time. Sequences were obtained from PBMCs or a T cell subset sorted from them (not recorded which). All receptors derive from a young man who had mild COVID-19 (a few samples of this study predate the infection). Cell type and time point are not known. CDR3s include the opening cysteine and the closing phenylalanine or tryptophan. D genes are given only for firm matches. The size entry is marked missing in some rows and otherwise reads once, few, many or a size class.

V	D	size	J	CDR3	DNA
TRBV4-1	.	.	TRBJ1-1	CASSHLTGTVNTEAFF	TGCGCCAGCAGCCACCTGACCGGGACGGTGAACACTGAAGCTTTCTTT
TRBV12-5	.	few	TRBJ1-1	CASGLHWGNTEAFF	TGTGCTAGTGGTTTGCACTGGGGGAACACTGAAGCTTTCTTT
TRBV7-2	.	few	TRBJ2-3	CASSPPTDTQYF	TGTGCCAGCAGCCCACCCACAGATACGCAGTATTTT
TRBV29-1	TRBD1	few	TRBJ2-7	CSVAHVTGEYSYEQYF	TGCAGCGTTGCCCATGTAACAGGGGAGTACTCCTACGAGCAGTACTTC
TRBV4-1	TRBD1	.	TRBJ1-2	CASSQEGDGDRGYGYTF	TGCGCCAGCAGCCAAGAGGGGGATGGGGACAGGGGTTATGGCTACACCTTC
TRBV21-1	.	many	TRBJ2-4	CASSKEAPAGRNIQYF	TGTGCCAGCAGCAAAGAGGCTCCTGCGGGTCGAAACATTCAGTACTTC
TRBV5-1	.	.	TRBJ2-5	CASSLELEETQYF	TGCGCCAGCAGCTTGGAGTTGGAAGAGACCCAGTACTTC
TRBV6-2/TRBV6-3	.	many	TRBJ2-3	CASSYSTSTDTQYF	TGTGCCAGCAGTTACTCGACTAGCACAGATACGCAGTATTTT
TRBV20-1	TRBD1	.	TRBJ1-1	CSATDRGPEAFF	TGCAGTGCTACGGACAGGGGCCCTGAAGCTTTCTTT
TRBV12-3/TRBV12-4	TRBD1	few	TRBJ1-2	CASSEATGGYYGYTF	TGTGCCAGCAGCGAGGCCACAGGGGGCTACTATGGCTACACCTTC
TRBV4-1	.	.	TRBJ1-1	CASSQDLGRATEAFF	TGCGCCAGCAGCCAAGATTTAGGCAGGGCCACTGAAGCTTTCTTT
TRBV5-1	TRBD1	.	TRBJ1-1	CASSVGQMNTEAFF	TGCGCCAGCAGCGTGGGACAGATGAACACTGAAGCTTTCTTT
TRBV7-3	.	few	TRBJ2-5	CASSLSLQETQYF	TGTGCCAGCAGCTTATCACTTCAAGAGACCCAGTACTTC
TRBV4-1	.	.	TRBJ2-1	CASSHIAIIHEQFF	TGCGCCAGCAGCCACATCGCCATAATCCATGAGCAGTTCTTC
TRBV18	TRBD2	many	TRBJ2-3	CASSPTSATTTDTQYF	TGTGCCAGCTCGCCGACTAGCGCCACCACCACAGATACGCAGTATTTT
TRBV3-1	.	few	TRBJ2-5	CASSPHRGTEETQYF	TGTGCCAGCAGCCCGCACCGGGGGACAGAAGAGACCCAGTACTTC
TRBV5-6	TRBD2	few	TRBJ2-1	CASSLVAGVHEQFF	TGTGCCAGCAGCTTAGTAGCGGGGGTACATGAGCAGTTCTTC
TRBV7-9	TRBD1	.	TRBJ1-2	CASSRTGLNGYTF	TGTGCCAGCAGCCGGACAGGGTTGAATGGCTACACCTTC
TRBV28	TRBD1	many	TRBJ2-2	CATLPGDRDTGELFF	TGTGCCACCCTTCCCGGTGACAGGGACACCGGGGAGCTGTTTTTT
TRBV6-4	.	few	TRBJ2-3	CASSDSWTDTQYF	TGTGCCAGCAGTGACTCGTGGACAGATACGCAGTATTTT
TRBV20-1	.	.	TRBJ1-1	CSAGGNEAFF	TGCAGTGCTGGAGGGAATGAAGCTTTCTTT
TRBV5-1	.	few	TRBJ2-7	CASSLAESYEQYF	TGCGCCAGCAGCTTAGCAGAATCCTACGAGCAGTACTTC
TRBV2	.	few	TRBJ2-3	CAGGGDTDTQYF	TGTGCCGGAGGGGGGGACACAGATACGCAGTATTTT
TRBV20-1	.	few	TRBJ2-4	CSARDLTKAKNIQYF	TGCAGTGCTAGAGATCTGACAAAAGCCAAAAACATTCAGTACTTC
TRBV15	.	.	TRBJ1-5	CATSRDRADQPQHF	TGTGCCACCAGCAGAGACAGGGCGGATCAGCCCCAGCATTTT
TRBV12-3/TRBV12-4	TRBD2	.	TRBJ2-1	CASSLSSGGYNEQFF	TGTGCCAGCAGTTTATCTAGCGGGGGATACAATGAGCAGTTCTTC
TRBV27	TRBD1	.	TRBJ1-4	CASSRGQHNEKLFF	TGTGCCAGCAGCAGGGGACAGCATAATGAAAAACTGTTTTTT
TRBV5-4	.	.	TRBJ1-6	CASSFQGGDSPLHF	TGTGCCAGCAGCTTCCAGGGCGGGGATTCACCCCTCCACTTT
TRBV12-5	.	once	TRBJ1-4	CASGGRGSTNEKLFF	TGTGCTAGTGGTGGAAGGGGCTCAACTAATGAAAAACTGTTTTTT
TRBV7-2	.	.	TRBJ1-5	CASSPGGSSNQPQHF	TGTGCCAGCAGCCCGGGGGGGTCGAGCAATCAGCCCCAGCATTTT
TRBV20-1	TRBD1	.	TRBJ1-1	CSARDPQGADTEAFF	TGCAGTGCTAGAGACCCACAGGGGGCCGACACTGAAGCTTTCTTT
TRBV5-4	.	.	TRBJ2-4	CASSLRGDGKNIQYF	TGTGCCAGCAGCTTGAGAGGGGATGGGAAAAACATTCAGTACTTC
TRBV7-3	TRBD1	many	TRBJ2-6	CASTLRDRFISGANVLTF	TGTGCCAGCACGTTACGGGACAGGTTTATCTCTGGGGCCAACGTCCTGACTTTC
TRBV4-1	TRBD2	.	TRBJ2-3	CASSQGSRAGGPGDTQYF	TGCGCCAGCAGCCAAGGCAGTCGAGCGGGGGGGCCAGGGGATACGCAGTATTTT
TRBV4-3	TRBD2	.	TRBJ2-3	CASSQEWTSDSTDTQYF	TGCGCCAGCAGCCAAGAGTGGACTAGCGATAGCACAGATACGCAGTATTTT
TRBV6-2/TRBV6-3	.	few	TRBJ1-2	CASSTGHDYGYTF	TGTGCCAGCAGTACAGGGCATGACTATGGCTACACCTTC
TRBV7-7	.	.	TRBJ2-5	CASSLDGYRVGQETQYF	TGTGCTAGCAGCTTAGATGGCTACAGGGTCGGCCAAGAGACCCAGTACTTC
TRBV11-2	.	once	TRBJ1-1	CASSLAGMNTEAFF	TGTGCCAGCAGCTTGGCCGGGATGAACACTGAAGCTTTCTTT
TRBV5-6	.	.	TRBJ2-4	CASSLAVSIQYF	TGTGCCAGCAGCTTGGCCGTTTCCATTCAGTACTTC
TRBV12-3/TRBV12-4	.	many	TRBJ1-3	CASSPGFPIYF	TGTGCCAGCAGTCCGGGGTTTCCCATATATTTT
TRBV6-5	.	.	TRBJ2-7	CASSYVPAGAEQYF	TGTGCCAGCAGTTACGTCCCCGCAGGGGCCGAGCAGTACTTC
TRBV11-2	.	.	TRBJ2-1	CASSDTTGRAVNEQFF	TGTGCCAGCAGCGACACCACAGGGCGGGCGGTCAATGAGCAGTTCTTC